Listed here is a single TCR beta chain. What it binds is unknown. The data were taken from a study of T cell repertoires and leukemia-associated antigens. Study-level points and caveats: No direct test of specificity or function was done for expanded clones. V, J, VDJ and CDR3 counts did not differ significantly among groups.

TCRdb fed the 5' RACE reads into MiXCR, producing one record per CDR3 protein. Among some 14,000 distinct CDR3 sequences listed, approximately 37% were seen once. This CDR3 has 14 residues. Per the germline V gene, CDR1 is MNHEY and CDR2 is SVGAGI. Deletions cut 6 bases from V and 7 bases from J, with 16 bases between. The chain is built from TRBV6-5 and TRBJ2-1, with D unresolved. The clonotype was recovered from a female donor in good health. The sequenced material came from CD3+ T cells sorted from blood and cultured. The CDR3 region is CASSQLQAGNEQFF. The CDR3 coding sequence is TGTGCCAGCAGCCAGCTCCAGGCTGGGAATGAGCAGTTCTTC.